This T cell receptor beta chain was documented in a study of cytomegalovirus exposure and HLA in healthy donors. Findings and limits, study-wide: The only immune exposure information that was available was CMV serostatus.

As regards this clone: Its cognate antigen is unknown.

CDR3 length equals 14 residues. V was pared by 7 bases and J by 4 bases, with 3 bases of the junction left unmatched. The germline gives CDR1 SNHLY, CDR2 FYNNEI. Use of 60 Vbeta and 13 Jbeta primers characterized the PCR. Only in-frame clones appear in the TCRdb table, and some are missing; sequencing was by immunoSEQ multiplex PCR. The table has approximately 120,000 clones, around three quarters seen once. This chain connects TRBV2 to TRBJ2-1; 11 bases fit TRBD2. The sequencing input was PBMCs. The clonotype was recovered from a female donor in good health and CMV-seronegative. CDR3 nucleotide sequence: TGTGCCAGCAAGATAGCGGGAGGGTACAATGAGCAGTTCTTC. Translation gives CASKIAGGYNEQFF.